A single sample gave rise to the 30 T cell receptor beta chains below, sequenced in a study of shared clonotypes between healthy human individuals (dated by TCRdb to about 2020). The method was the immunoSEQ multiplex PCR assay. TCRdb retrieved this table from immuneACCESS and kept in-frame rearrangements only. Not all clones are present; in checked studies, unresolved V genes account for under half, and no reason is known for the remainder. The sample table contains some 2,500,000 clones; only one count was recorded for under 95% of them. The top ten hold more than 0.35% of the sample. Sequences were obtained from naive CD4+ T cells from PBMCs. The sample's cell subset or site, from its label and the paper: CD45RA+ positively selected. These receptor sequences come from a man aged 18 to 29 in good health. Some clones in this sample may be carry-over from other donors' samples.

The V gene is TRBV10-3, the J gene TRBJ2-7; no definite D call. The CDR3 is made up of 14 amino acids. From germline, CDR1 is ENHRY and CDR2 SYGVKD. The V gene lost 2 bases and the J gene lost 3 bases, with 11 bases spanning the gap. The CDR3 reads CAISERQPFYEQYF. The CDR3 DNA follows: TGTGCCATCAGTGAGAGGCAGCCCTTCTACGAGCAGTACTTC.

This chain uses TRBV19 with TRBJ2-6; possibly TRBD2 for D (5 bases). V was shortened by 0 bases and J by 2 bases, with 8 bases between the two germline ends. The CDR3 is 16 amino acids. Germline V lookup: CDR1 LNHDA, CDR2 SQIVND (reference sequence). The CDR3: CASSIESEAGANVLTF. The DNA of the CDR3 is TGTGCCAGTAGTATAGAGTCGGAGGCTGGGGCCAACGTCCTGACTTTC.

This clone was found once. The gene calls are TRBV7-9 and TRBJ1-1; D is possibly TRBD1 (5 bases). The CDR3 spans 16 residues. The germline V and J ends were trimmed by 5 bases and 5 bases, with 21 bases remaining between them. In germline, CDR1 is SEHNR, CDR2 FQNEAQ (reference sequence). The CDR3 loop is CASSPRPGRTETEAFF. The CDR3 coding sequence is TGTGCCAGCAGCCCCCGCCCGGGACGGACGGAGACTGAAGCTTTCTTT.

The chain couples TRBV28 to TRBJ2-2; 8 bases fit TRBD2. Germline CDR1 MDHEN, CDR2 SYDVKM. The CDR3 is 16 amino acids. V lost 5 bases, J lost 7 bases, and 12 bases stayed unmatched. The CDR3 loop is CASSPRLGSGDGELFF. The CDR3 DNA reads TGTGCCAGCAGTCCCCGTTTGGGTAGCGGGGACGGGGAGCTGTTTTTT.

The genes are TRBV7-2 and TRBJ2-2; D is possibly TRBD2 (5 bases). This CDR3 contains 13 residues. The V gene lost 5 bases and the J gene lost 6 bases, with 10 bases spanning the gap. Germline-derived CDR1 and CDR2 are SGHTA and FQGNSA. This CDR3 is CASSQSRAGELFF. The CDR3 DNA sequence: TGTGCCAGCAGCCAGTCGAGGGCCGGGGAGCTGTTTTTT.

The V and J genes are TRBV6-6 and TRBJ1-1; TRBD1 might be the D (5 bases). The germline gives CDR1 MNHNY, CDR2 SVGAGI (reference sequence). This CDR3 has 15 residues. V lost 7 bases and J 6 bases, leaving 21 bases between the germline ends. This chain's CDR3 is CASKTSIRVGPEAFF. CDR3 in DNA: TGTGCCAGCAAAACGTCTATCAGGGTCGGGCCTGAAGCTTTCTTT.

The genes are TRBV15 and TRBJ2-7, with TRBD2 matching 9 bases. The germline CDR1 and CDR2 sequences are LNHNV and YYDKDF (reference sequence). Trimming cost V 5 bases and J 1 base; bases outside gene matches: 6. The CDR3 loop spans 15 amino acids. In DNA, the CDR3 is TGTGCCACCAGCCCAGCGGGAGGATCTTCCTACGAGCAGTACTTC. Its translation is CATSPAGGSSYEQYF. Combining the CDR3 with reference TRBV15 and TRBJ2-7 gives the whole variable domain DAMVIQNPRYQVTQFGKPVTLSCSQTLNHNVMYWYQQKSSQAPKLLFHYYDKDFNNEADTPDNFQSRRPNTSFCFLDIRSPGLGDTAMYLCATSPAGGSSYEQYFGPGTRLTVT.

DNA of the CDR3: TGTGCCAGCAGCCCCGGACTAGCGCTCTCCTACGAGCAGTACTTC. This translates into CASSPGLALSYEQYF. The chain carries TRBV27 and TRBJ2-7; 9 bases line up with TRBD2. This CDR3 is built from 15 residues. Germline V CDR1 and CDR2: MNHEY, SMNVEV (reference sequence). Germline trimming cut 6 bases from V and 0 bases from J; bases unmatched to any gene: 6.

The V gene is TRBV9, the J gene TRBJ2-2; D possibly corresponds to TRBD2 (6 bases). The CDR3 has 14 amino acids. V shed 3 bases and J shed 7 bases, with 13 bases lying between them. The germline V gene has CDR1 SGDLS and CDR2 YYNGEE. Here the CDR3 DNA reads TGTGCCAGCAGCGCTTTGACTAGTTTCGGGGAGCTGTTTTTT. Protein sequence: CASSALTSFGELFF. The full variable domain, completed using reference TRBV9 and TRBJ2-2, is DSGVTQTPKHLITATGQRVTLRCSPRSGDLSVYWYQQSLDQGLQFLIQYYNGEERAKGNILERFSAQQFPDLHSELNLSSLELGDSALYFCASSALTSFGELFFGEGSRLTVL.

The CDR3 DNA reads as TGTGCCAGCACCGGGTGGGGCGGGCGCACAGATACGCAGTATTTT. Translating gives CASTGWGGRTDTQYF. The chain employs TRBV7-8 and TRBJ2-3; tentatively, D is TRBD1 or TRBD2 (5 bases each). The CDR3 loop spans 15 amino acids. Germline-derived CDR1 and CDR2 are SGHVS and FQNEAQ. The ends were cut back, 7 bases at V and 1 base at J, with 15 bases in the middle.

The chain couples TRBV2 to TRBJ2-5; D is perhaps TRBD1 (5 bases). The CDR3 has 14 residues. With 6 bases removed from V and 0 bases from J, the gap between germline ends came to 11 bases. In germline, CDR1 is SNHLY, CDR2 FYNNEI. The CDR3 protein is CASRPQEYQETQYF. The DNA for the CDR3 is TGTGCCAGCAGGCCACAGGAGTACCAAGAGACCCAGTACTTC.

The chain links TRBV7-3 to TRBJ2-5; D is ambiguous. The CDR3 is made up of 13 amino acids. CDR1 and CDR2 (germline): SGHTA, FQGTGA. V dropped 4 bases and J dropped 1 base, with 7 bases sitting between them. This CDR3 is CASSSSAQETQYF. The CDR3 DNA follows: TGTGCCAGCAGCTCTTCGGCCCAAGAGACCCAGTACTTC.

The chain employs TRBV19 and TRBJ2-6; D is undetermined. Trimming took off 5 bases at V and 4 bases at J, with 12 bases between the two ends. The germline V gene encodes CDR1 LNHDA and CDR2 SQIVND (reference sequence). The CDR3 is 15 residues long. The CDR3 coding sequence is TGTGCCAGTAGTCGCACTCGGGTGGGGGCCAACGTCCTGACTTTC. This codes for CASSRTRVGANVLTF.

As concerns this clone: One junction end does not reproduce the germline sequence, and a read error may be involved. The chain couples TRBV28 to TRBJ1-3; 7 bases line up with TRBD1. There are 15 residues in the CDR3. Germline CDR1 and CDR2: MDHEN and SYDVKM. The CDR3 is CASSLWTGVRNTIYF. CDR3 DNA: TGTGCCAGCAGCTTATGGACAGGTGTCCGAAACACCATATATTTT.

This chain uses TRBV27 with TRBJ1-2; maybe TRBD1 (6 bases). Looked up from germline, CDR1 is MNHEY and CDR2 is SMNVEV (reference sequence). The length of the CDR3 is 13 residues. The germline V and J ends were trimmed by 5 bases and 8 bases, with 15 bases remaining between them. CDR3 DNA sequence: TGTGCCAGCAGTCCCCGGGGGCGTCGCGGCTACACCTTC. Amino acid sequence: CASSPRGRRGYTF.

V usage is TRBV7-6 and J usage is TRBJ2-5, with 9 bases matching TRBD1. V lost 4 bases to trimming and J lost 5 bases; unmatched junction nucleotides: 8. The CDR3 has 15 residues. Germline values: CDR1 SGHVS, CDR2 FNYEAQ. The chain's CDR3 is CASSSPGQGTETQYF. In DNA form, the CDR3 reads TGTGCCAGCAGCTCTCCGGGACAGGGCACGGAGACCCAGTACTTC.

In its sample, this clone was seen once. The rearrangement uses TRBV19 and TRBJ1-5, with TRBD1 matching over 8 bases. The germline CDR1 and CDR2 sequences are LNHDA and SQIVND (reference sequence). This CDR3 is built from 17 residues. V shed 5 bases and J 0 bases; nucleotides not matched to a gene: 9. This CDR3 reads CASSYDQGAPSNQPQHF. The CDR3 nucleotides are TGTGCCAGTAGTTACGATCAGGGGGCCCCTAGCAATCAGCCCCAGCATTTT. The complete variable domain, with remaining parts taken from reference TRBV19 and TRBJ1-5, reads DGGITQSPKYLFRKEGQNVTLSCEQNLNHDAMYWYRQDPGQGLRLIYYSQIVNDFQKGDIAEGYSVSREKKESFPLTVTSAQKNPTAFYLCASSYDQGAPSNQPQHFGDGTRLSIL.

The chain has TRBV12-5 and TRBJ2-5; 7 nucleotides agree with TRBD1. The CDR3 contains 14 residues. The V segment lost 6 bases and the J segment 7 bases; nucleotides outside the gene matches: 11. Germline V gives CDR1 LGHNT, CDR2 FRNRAP. CDR3 loop: CASGRTGRWGTQYF. The DNA for the CDR3 is TGTGCTAGTGGGCGGACAGGCCGTTGGGGGACCCAGTACTTC.

This clone was recorded a few times. The chain links TRBV28 to TRBJ1-1; a weak D match, TRBD1 (5 bases). V was cut by 9 bases and J by 3 bases, with 14 bases left in between. This CDR3 has 13 residues. The germline V gene encodes CDR1 MDHEN and CDR2 SYDVKM. In nucleotides, the CDR3 is TGTGCCAGTCACCCCGGGGGAGACACTGAAGCTTTCTTT. This sequence encodes CASHPGGDTEAFF.

The V and J genes are TRBV5-8 and TRBJ2-1; tentative D call: TRBD1 (6 bases). V dropped 0 bases and J dropped 4 bases, with 11 bases sitting between them. The V gene's germline CDR1 is SGHTS and CDR2 YDEGEE. This CDR3 has 15 amino acids. The CDR3 bases are TGTGCCAGCAGCTTGGAAGGGCAGGGGTACAATGAGCAGTTCTTC. This sequence encodes CASSLEGQGYNEQFF.

The chain couples TRBV27 to TRBJ2-7, with 7 bases matching TRBD2. Germline values: CDR1 MNHEY, CDR2 SMNVEV (reference sequence). CDR3 length equals 13 residues. V lost 6 bases to trimming and J lost 11 bases; unmatched junction nucleotides: 13. The CDR3 DNA is TGTGCCAGCAGCTACGGGATAAGCGGGATAAAGTACTTC. Amino acid sequence: CASSYGISGIKYF.

The chain employs TRBV5-6 and TRBJ2-7; D may be TRBD1 (6 bases). V was pared by 0 bases and J by 2 bases, with 9 bases between. Germline V gives CDR1 SGHDT, CDR2 YYEEEE. The CDR3 is made up of 14 amino acids. CDR3 residues: CASSLDRAAYEQYF. CDR3 coding DNA: TGTGCCAGCAGCTTGGACAGGGCCGCCTACGAGCAGTACTTC.

This chain joins TRBV2 and TRBJ1-5, with 10 bases aligning to TRBD1. V was clipped by 10 bases and J by 1 base; unmatched bases: 13. Germline CDR1 and CDR2: SNHLY and FYNNEI. There are 17 residues in the CDR3. The DNA for the CDR3 is TGTGCCACGAACCGGGACAGGGGAATTCAAAGCAATCAGCCCCAGCATTTT. Residues: CATNRDRGIQSNQPQHF.

This clone was counted a single time. The genes are TRBV9 and TRBJ1-4; TRBD1 matches 7 bases. Germline V gene sequence: CDR1 SGDLS, CDR2 YYNGEE. Trimming cost V 3 bases and J 8 bases; bases outside gene matches: 10. The CDR3 has 15 residues. The CDR3 nucleotides are TGTGCCAGCAGCGCCACAACAGGGGTTGGGGAAAAACTGTTTTTT. Translation gives CASSATTGVGEKLFF.

The rearrangement links TRBV29-1 to TRBJ2-7, with 7 nucleotides matching TRBD1. CDR1 SQVTM and CDR2 ANQGSEA come from the germline V gene. The CDR3 sequence is 14 residues long. J was trimmed by 2 bases and V by 6 bases; bases with no gene match: 10. The CDR3 DNA sequence: TGCAGCGTGGATACAGGGGTTGGGACCTACGAGCAGTACTTC. This gives the protein CSVDTGVGTYEQYF.

This clone appeared a few times. The chain has TRBV14 and TRBJ2-5, with D unclear. Trimming left V 8 bases short and J 5 bases short, with 9 bases between. Germline CDR1 reads SGHDN; CDR2 reads FVKESK. The CDR3 covers 11 residues. The CDR3: CASLQGETQYF. The DNA for the CDR3 is TGTGCCAGCCTTCAAGGGGAGACCCAGTACTTC.

The J gene is TRBJ2-7, the V gene TRBV7-8, with 9 bases that match TRBD1. Germline CDR1 and CDR2: SGHVS and FQNEAQ. The CDR3 is made up of 14 amino acids. V shed 5 bases, J shed 3 bases, and the junction held 5 bases outside the gene matches. The CDR3, as DNA: TGTGCCAGCAGCCCTCGGGACAGGGACTACGAGCAGTACTTC. Translated: CASSPRDRDYEQYF.

As for this clone: This same CDR3 is encoded by further DNA sequences in the sample. The rearrangement joins TRBV7-3 to TRBJ2-3, with D perhaps assigned TRBD1 or TRBD2 (5 bases each). V shed 6 bases and J shed 6 bases, with 16 bases lying between them. This CDR3 comprises 14 residues. Per the germline V gene, CDR1 is SGHTA and CDR2 is FQGTGA. CDR3 sequence: CASSLRGGGDTQYF. The CDR3 DNA sequence: TGTGCCAGCAGTCTCCGGGGCGGTGGGGATACGCAGTATTTT.

For the CDR3, the DNA is TGTGCCAGCAGCTTGTCAGGGGGCATCGATCAGCCCCAGCATTTT. Translating gives CASSLSGGIDQPQHF. The chain carries TRBV5-6 and TRBJ1-5; 8 positions agree with TRBD1. Germline CDR1 and CDR2: SGHDT and YYEEEE. Losses at the gene ends were 1 base for V and 5 bases for J; bases not matched to a gene: 5. There are 15 residues in the CDR3.

V is TRBV5-1 and J is TRBJ1-5; D may be TRBD1 (5 bases). This CDR3 spans 17 amino acids. Trimming shortened V by 0 bases and J by 7 bases, and 20 bases separated the two germline ends. Germline loops: CDR1 SGHRS, CDR2 YFSETQ. CDR3 region: CASSLGDVGGSGQPQHF. The CDR3 nucleotides read TGCGCCAGCAGCTTGGGCGACGTCGGGGGATCGGGCCAGCCCCAGCATTTT.